A single sample gave rise to the 7 T cell receptor beta chains below, sequenced in a study of cytomegalovirus exposure and HLA in healthy donors. The PCR had 60 Vbeta and 13 Jbeta primers. Sequencing was performed with immunoSEQ multiplex PCR; in TCRdb, only in-frame clones are kept and a portion is missing. The sample lists around 180,000 clones; about 80% were seen once. Source material: PBMCs. These receptors all come from a man aged 30 to 39 in good health and CMV-seropositive.

In its sample, this clone was seen a few times. The chain is built from TRBV28 and TRBJ1-1, with unresolved D. CDR1 MDHEN and CDR2 SYDVKM come from the germline V gene. Trimming removed 6 bases at V and 1 base at J, with 3 bases between. This CDR3 has 11 residues. CDR3 DNA sequence: TGTGCCAGCAGCCAGAACACTGAAGCTTTCTTT. The encoded protein is CASSQNTEAFF.

Turning to this clone: At one end, the junction sequence differs from germline, possibly due to a read error. The chain couples TRBV29-1 to TRBJ1-2; 10 positions match TRBD1. The germline gives CDR1 SQVTM, CDR2 ANQGSEA. The CDR3 is made up of 14 amino acids. CDR3 bases: TGCAGCGTAGTCGTCCGGGACAGGGGCTATGGCCACACCTTC. Translated: CSVVVRDRGYGHTF.

This clone was seen only once. The chain couples TRBV10-2 to TRBJ2-1, with 9 bases lining up with TRBD2. Germline lookup yields CDR1 WSHSY and CDR2 SAAADI. CDR3 size: 16 residues. Trimming at V came to 4 bases and at J to 5 bases, leaving 9 bases not matched to a gene. Here the CDR3 DNA reads TGCGCCAGCAGTGGGTCACTTAGCGGGGGCGACAATGAGCAGTTCTTC. This gives the protein CASSGSLSGGDNEQFF.

This clone was seen more than once but under ten times. The chain is built from TRBV10-1 and TRBJ2-7, with 8 positions matching TRBD2. V gave up 8 bases and J gave up 3 bases; unmatched junction bases: 6. The CDR3 loop spans 13 amino acids. Looked up from germline, CDR1 is WNHNN and CDR2 is SYGVQD (reference sequence). CDR3 in amino acids: CASSGGGNYEQYF. The DNA for the CDR3 is TGCGCCAGCTCCGGGGGGGGGAACTACGAGCAGTACTTC.

The chain carries TRBV14 and TRBJ1-2; 10 nucleotides line up with TRBD1. Germline V gene lookup returns CDR1 SGHDN and CDR2 FVKESK. This CDR3 contains 15 residues. J lost 4 bases, V lost 1 base, and 3 bases had no gene match. CDR3 bases: TGTGCCAGCAGCCAAGTGGGACAGGGGTCCTATGGCTACACCTTC. Amino acids: CASSQVGQGSYGYTF.

The chain uses TRBV4-3 and TRBJ1-2; 8 bases line up with TRBD1. V lost 3 bases to trimming and J lost 1 base; unmatched junction nucleotides: 1. The CDR3 sequence is 14 residues long. CDR1 LGHNA and CDR2 YSLEER come from the germline V gene. In nucleotides, the CDR3 is TGCGCCAGCAGCCAGGACAGGGTTAACTATGGCTACACCTTC. It translates to CASSQDRVNYGYTF.

This clone appeared once. The CDR3 DNA sequence: TGTGCCAGTAGTATTCATCCGGGACTAGCGGGAGGTAGCGGCACAGATACGCAGTATTTT. It encodes CASSIHPGLAGGSGTDTQYF. The chain employs TRBV19 and TRBJ2-3; the match to TRBD2 covers 15 bases. V dropped 3 bases and J dropped 1; count of bases not matched to a gene: 11. The CDR3 extends over 20 amino acids. From germline, CDR1 is LNHDA and CDR2 SQIVND (reference sequence).